A single sample gave rise to the 27 T cell receptor beta chains below, sequenced in a study of T cell repertoires in ileal Crohn's disease. Some clones are missing from TCRdb's copy, which holds only in-frame ones; the method was immunoSEQ multiplex PCR. The table records 12,000 or so clones, about 80% of them present only once. The sample's time point: neoterminal ileum biopsy at postoperative endoscopy, about 6 months after surgery. Source material: ileal tissue. The receptors shown here come from an adult with Crohn's disease.

J is TRBJ1-4 and V is TRBV6-5, with a weak D call TRBD1 (5 bases). The CDR3 extends over 16 amino acids. Per germline, CDR1 MNHEY and CDR2 SVGAGI. Trimming took 0 bases from V and 7 from J, leaving 15 bases between them. CDR3 sequence: CASSYSNDRRGEKLFF. The CDR3 nucleotides are TGTGCCAGCAGTTACTCAAACGACCGAAGGGGTGAAAAACTGTTTTTT.

In its sample, this clone was seen a few times. The V gene is TRBV5-1, the J gene TRBJ1-1, with D possibly being TRBD1 (5 bases). Between the trimmed V and J ends, which lost 2 bases and 1 base, there was a span of 6 bases. This CDR3 region has 13 residues. Germline lookup yields CDR1 SGHRS and CDR2 YFSETQ. The CDR3 region is CASSFTGNTEAFF. The CDR3 region has the DNA TGCGCCAGCAGCTTTACAGGGAACACTGAAGCTTTCTTT.

By proportion, this clone is medium-sized. This chain links TRBV5-4 with TRBJ2-7, with TRBD1 matching over 9 bases. This CDR3 has 15 amino acids. Unmatched junction bases numbered 5, after V lost 3 bases and J lost 1 base. Germline lookup yields CDR1 SGHNT and CDR2 YYREEE (reference sequence). The CDR3 here is CASSWGQGNSYEQYF. CDR3 in DNA: TGTGCCAGCAGCTGGGGACAGGGTAATTCCTACGAGCAGTACTTC.

This sequence joins TRBV9 and TRBJ2-2; 10 nucleotides agree with TRBD1. Trimming cost V 3 bases and J 13 bases; bases outside gene matches: 3. The CDR3 is 12 residues long. Germline V CDR1 and CDR2: SGDLS, YYNGEE. The CDR3 sequence is CASSDRDRGLFF. The CDR3 DNA sequence: TGTGCCAGCAGCGACCGGGACAGGGGGCTGTTTTTT.

The chain employs TRBV15 and TRBJ2-5, with TRBD2 as a possible D gene (5 bases). The CDR3 extends over 15 amino acids. Germline CDR1 is LNHNV and CDR2 is YYDKDF (reference sequence). Deletions cut 0 bases from V and 2 bases from J, with 10 bases between. CDR3 bases: TGTGCCACCAGCAGAGATCATTCGGGGCAAGAGACCCAGTACTTC. Translation: CATSRDHSGQETQYF.

V is TRBV30 and J is TRBJ2-5, with D possibly TRBD1 on 5 matching bases. The J call is uncertain, as TRBJ2-7 better fits the DNA end. The CDR3 runs to 12 residues. Germline CDR1 is GTSNPN and CDR2 is SVGIG (reference sequence). The CDR3 is CAWSIGAYEQYF. CDR3 DNA: TGTGCCTGGAGTATAGGGGCCTACGAGCAGTACTTC.

A few counts support this clone. This chain joins TRBV5-4 and TRBJ2-7, with TRBD1 identical over 7 bases. CDR3 length: 13 amino acids. V gave up 0 bases and J gave up 6 bases; unmatched junction bases: 3. Germline values: CDR1 SGHNT, CDR2 YYREEE (reference sequence). The CDR3 DNA follows: TGTGCCAGCAGCTTGGAGCAGGGGGTCGAGCAGTACTTC. Translating it yields CASSLEQGVEQYF. The complete variable domain, with remaining parts taken from reference TRBV5-4 and TRBJ2-7, reads ETGVTQSPTHLIKTRGQQVTLRCSSQSGHNTVSWYQQALGQGPQFIFQYYREEENGRGNFPPRFSGLQFPNYSSELNVNALELDDSALYLCASSLEQGVEQYFGPGTRLTVT.

A few counts support this clone. V is TRBV5-6 and J is TRBJ2-5; D unresolved. The DNA end is a closer match to TRBJ2-7, so the J assignment may be wrong. The V gene's germline CDR1 is SGHDT and CDR2 YYEEEE. This CDR3 contains 11 residues. The CDR3 is CASRRYYEQYF. In nucleotides, the CDR3 is TGTGCCAGCAGGCGTTACTACGAGCAGTACTTC.

V and J are TRBV7-2 and TRBJ1-5; TRBD1 aligns across 8 bases. Trimming at V came to 4 bases and at J to 6 bases, leaving 11 bases not matched to a gene. Looked up from germline, CDR1 is SGHTA and CDR2 is FQGNSA. The CDR3 extends over 16 amino acids. This chain's CDR3 is CASSYYTGGAGQPQHF. In DNA, the CDR3 is TGTGCCAGCAGCTACTATACAGGGGGGGCAGGTCAGCCCCAGCATTTT.

V gene TRBV27 combines with J gene TRBJ1-6, with unresolved D. Germline V gives CDR1 MNHEY, CDR2 SMNVEV (reference sequence). CDR3 size: 14 residues. Trimming shortened V by 6 bases and J by 1 base, and 7 bases separated the two germline ends. This chain's CDR3 is CASSSGSYNSPLHF. The CDR3 region has the DNA TGTGCCAGCAGCTCAGGTTCCTATAATTCACCCCTCCACTTT.

The chain links TRBV14 to TRBJ1-1; D remains ambiguous. The V end lost 1 base, the J end lost 13 bases, and 10 bases lay between the germline ends. The CDR3 is 11 amino acids. In germline, CDR1 is SGHDN, CDR2 FVKESK. CDR3 in DNA: TGTGCCAGCAGCCAAGCTTTCGTAATTTTCTTT. This codes for CASSQAFVIFF.

CDR3 nucleotide sequence: TGCGCCAGCAGCTTCCAGCAGGGATCCGGGGAGCTGTTTTTT. This sequence encodes CASSFQQGSGELFF. The rearrangement uses TRBV5-1 and TRBJ2-2; perhaps TRBD1 as D (5 bases). Germline assignment: CDR1 SGHRS and CDR2 YFSETQ. V lost 2 bases, J lost 6 bases, and 11 bases lay in between. The CDR3 runs to 14 residues.

The rearrangement joins TRBV5-1 to TRBJ1-6; TRBD1 aligns across 8 bases. Trimming took 7 bases from V and 8 from J; bases not matched to a gene: 11. Per the germline V gene, CDR1 is SGHRS and CDR2 is YFSETQ. This CDR3 has 15 amino acids. CDR3 amino acids: CASAYRPGGDSPLHF. CDR3 nucleotides: TGCGCCAGCGCCTACCGCCCAGGGGGCGATTCACCCCTCCACTTT.

The rearrangement links TRBV18 to TRBJ1-2; no clear D. The CDR3 is 13 amino acids. Germline loops: CDR1 KGHSH, CDR2 LQKENI. The V gene lost 4 bases and the J gene lost 4 bases, with 10 bases spanning the gap. CDR3 sequence: CASSHQTFYGYTF. The DNA of the CDR3 is TGTGCCAGCTCACACCAAACTTTCTATGGCTACACCTTC.

This clone was seen just once. This rearrangement joins TRBV9 to TRBJ2-7; 7 bases align to TRBD1. The CDR3 extends over 15 amino acids. Germline V gives CDR1 SGDLS, CDR2 YYNGEE. Germline trimming cut 4 bases from V and 6 bases from J; bases unmatched to any gene: 13. DNA for the CDR3: TGTGCCAGCAGCTCTCACGACAGGGTCGTATCCGAGCAGTACTTC. Amino acids: CASSSHDRVVSEQYF.

The chain recombines TRBV6-5 with TRBJ2-3; 7 nucleotides agree with TRBD2. Germline-derived CDR1 and CDR2 are MNHEY and SVGAGI. The CDR3 covers 14 residues. V lost 0 bases and J lost 8; bases outside the gene matches: 5. CDR3 amino acids: CASSYSGEGVTQYF. In nucleotides, the CDR3 is TGTGCCAGCAGTTACTCCGGGGAGGGTGTTACGCAGTATTTT.

The rearrangement links TRBV6-5 to TRBJ1-5; D ambiguous. CDR1 and CDR2 from the germline V gene are MNHEY and SVGAGI. The CDR3 has 15 residues. V was clipped by 6 bases and J by 1 base, with 13 bases between them. CDR3 amino acids: CASRIAGSSNQPQHF. The CDR3 DNA reads as TGTGCCAGCAGGATCGCGGGGTCGAGCAATCAGCCCCAGCATTTT.

The count of this clone is one. This chain joins TRBV9 and TRBJ2-2; D uncertain. The CDR3 length is 14 residues. With 0 bases removed from V and 4 bases from J, the gap between germline ends came to 7 bases. Germline V CDR1 and CDR2: SGDLS, YYNGEE. CDR3 region: CASSVGSFTGELFF. The CDR3 DNA is TGTGCCAGCAGCGTAGGTTCCTTCACCGGGGAGCTGTTTTTT.

This sequence joins TRBV27 and TRBJ1-1, with 7 bases aligning to TRBD1. The V segment lost 6 bases and the J segment 2 bases; nucleotides outside the gene matches: 3. Germline loops: CDR1 MNHEY, CDR2 SMNVEV (reference sequence). The CDR3 is 13 residues long. CDR3 coding DNA: TGTGCCAGCAGAAGGACAGGAAACACTGAAGCTTTCTTT. It yields the protein CASRRTGNTEAFF.

The chain links TRBV6-1 to TRBJ2-3; 11 bases fit TRBD1. V shed 2 bases, J shed 1 base, and the junction held 8 bases outside the gene matches. CDR1 and CDR2 from the germline V gene are MNHNS and SASEGT. This CDR3 comprises 18 residues. The CDR3 coding sequence is TGTGCCAGCAGTGAACGGGGACAGGGGGTGCTAGGCACAGATACGCAGTATTTT. Translating gives CASSERGQGVLGTDTQYF.

This clone has only one observation. V and J are TRBV19 and TRBJ2-6, with no clear D. Germline CDR1 and CDR2: LNHDA and SQIVND (reference sequence). The CDR3 spans 18 residues. The V and J ends lost 2 bases and 4 bases respectively, with 18 bases between them. CDR3 protein: CASSITKTYSSGANVLTF. As DNA, the CDR3 is TGTGCCAGTAGTATAACCAAGACCTACAGTTCAGGGGCCAACGTCCTGACTTTC.

The rearrangement joins TRBV18 to TRBJ2-1; D gene unclear. V lost 1 base and J lost 9, with 16 bases in between. This CDR3 is 15 amino acids long. Per the germline V gene, CDR1 is KGHSH and CDR2 is LQKENI. The CDR3 sequence is CASSPQTVSSGEQFF. The CDR3 DNA is TGTGCCAGCTCACCACAGACGGTCTCGTCGGGTGAGCAGTTCTTC.

This chain joins TRBV30 and TRBJ1-5; the D is unclear. Per the germline V gene, CDR1 is GTSNPN and CDR2 is SVGIG (reference sequence). V lost 2 bases and J lost 3, with 8 bases in between. The CDR3 is 13 amino acids. This chain's CDR3 is CAWSPADNQPQHF. In DNA form, the CDR3 reads TGTGCCTGGAGTCCCGCGGACAATCAGCCCCAGCATTTT.

The rearrangement joins TRBV6-5 to TRBJ2-1; 8 nucleotides match TRBD2. CDR3 length equals 14 residues. V was pared by 11 bases and J by 5 bases, with 11 bases of the junction left unmatched. The germline CDR1 and CDR2 sequences are MNHEY and SVGAGI. Here the CDR3 DNA reads TGTGCCTCTACGGGGCGGGGGGCCAACAATGAGCAGTTCTTC. Translating gives CASTGRGANNEQFF.

This clone was detected a few times. V and J are TRBV4-1 and TRBJ2-5; tentatively, D is TRBD1 (6 bases). CDR3 length: 14 amino acids. Germline lookup yields CDR1 MGHRA and CDR2 YSYEKL. Trimming removed 3 bases from V and 4 bases from J, with 12 bases in between. The CDR3 spells CASSQIRGRETQYF. CDR3 DNA sequence: TGCGCCAGCAGCCAGATCAGGGGTCGAGAGACCCAGTACTTC.

The V gene is TRBV29-1, the J gene TRBJ2-3, with TRBD2 matching over 9 bases. Germline-derived CDR1 and CDR2 are SQVTM and ANQGSEA. The CDR3 loop spans 16 amino acids. V lost 4 bases and J lost 4; bases outside the gene matches: 12. CDR3 sequence reads: CSVGGSSSGAPDTQYF. The CDR3 nucleotides are TGCAGCGTTGGGGGTTCCTCTAGCGGGGCACCAGATACGCAGTATTTT.

V and J are TRBV4-2 and TRBJ2-3; 9 bases fit TRBD2. Germline CDR1 LGHNA, CDR2 YNFKEQ. The CDR3 is 16 amino acids. Trimming removed 0 bases from V and 4 bases from J; junction bases left unmatched: 5. CDR3 region: CASSQDGAGGPDTQYF. The CDR3 DNA reads as TGTGCCAGCAGCCAAGATGGAGCGGGGGGCCCAGATACGCAGTATTTT.